The clone carrying this T cell receptor (beta chain) has a single count. This specimen comes from a study of OX40 agonist ivuxolimab in advanced cancers. Study summary: Ivuxolimab, which is an agonistic anti-OX40 (CD134) antibody, was administered to the patients.

Assay: immunoSEQ multiplex PCR; the TCRdb copy retains only in-frame clones and omits some. The sample comprises approximately 30,000 clones, approximately 86% of which are singletons, and around a quarter rests with the top ten. This TCR came from an adult with an advanced solid tumor such as melanoma, head and neck, liver or kidney cancer. Source: CD4+ or CD8+ T cells sorted from blood, taken in a trial of the OX40 agonist ivuxolimab.

The CDR3 reads CASSLGQGAIEAFF. In DNA form, the CDR3 reads TGTGCCAGCAGTCTTGGACAGGGGGCAATTGAAGCTTTCTTT. V is TRBV11-2 and J is TRBJ1-1, with 11 positions matching TRBD1. Germline CDR1 reads SGHAT; CDR2 reads FQNNGV. This CDR3 region has 14 residues. With V trimmed by 6 bases and J by 7 bases, 7 bases remained unmatched. The whole variable domain, filled in from reference TRBV11-2 and TRBJ1-1, reads EAGVAQSPRYKIIEKRQSVAFWCNPISGHATLYWYQQILGQGPKLLIQFQNNGVVDDSQLPKDRFSAERLKGVDSTLKIQPAKLEDSAVYLCASSLGQGAIEAFFGQGTRLTVV.